This TCR beta chain is from a study of blood T cell repertoires in COVID-19. Only in-frame clones appear in the TCRdb table, and some are missing; sequencing was by immunoSEQ multiplex PCR. The profile shows some 190,000 clones, 80% to 90% of them singletons. Germline V lookup: CDR1 SGHRS, CDR2 YFSETQ. The CDR3 covers 12 residues. V lost 5 bases, J lost 3 bases, and 9 bases lay in between. The sample comprised peripheral blood. This TCR came from a human donor with active or convalescent COVID-19. The donor label of this sample is uncertain. This chain connects TRBV5-1 to TRBJ2-7, with TRBD2 as a possible D gene (5 bases). The CDR3 spells CASSSTSYEQYF. The CDR3 coding sequence is TGCGCCAGCAGTTCAACTAGCTACGAGCAGTACTTC.